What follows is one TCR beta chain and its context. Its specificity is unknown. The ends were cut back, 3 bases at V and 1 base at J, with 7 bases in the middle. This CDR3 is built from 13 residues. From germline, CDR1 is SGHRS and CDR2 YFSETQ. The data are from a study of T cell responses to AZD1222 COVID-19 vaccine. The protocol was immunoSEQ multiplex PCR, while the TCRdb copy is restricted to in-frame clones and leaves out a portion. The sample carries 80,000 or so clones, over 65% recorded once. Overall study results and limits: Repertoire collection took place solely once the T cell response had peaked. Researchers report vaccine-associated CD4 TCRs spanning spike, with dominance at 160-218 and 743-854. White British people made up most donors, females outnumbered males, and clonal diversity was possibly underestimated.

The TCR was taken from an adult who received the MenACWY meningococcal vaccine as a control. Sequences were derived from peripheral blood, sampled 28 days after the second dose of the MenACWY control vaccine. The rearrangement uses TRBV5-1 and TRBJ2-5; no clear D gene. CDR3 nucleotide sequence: TGCGCCAGCAGCTCCCAACCCCAAGAGACCCAGTACTTC. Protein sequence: CASSSQPQETQYF. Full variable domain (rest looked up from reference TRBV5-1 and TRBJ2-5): KAGVTQTPRYLIKTRGQQVTLSCSPISGHRSVSWYQQTPGQGLQFLFEYFSETQRNKGNFPGRFSGRQFSNSRSEMNVSTLELGDSALYLCASSSQPQETQYFGPGTRLLVL.